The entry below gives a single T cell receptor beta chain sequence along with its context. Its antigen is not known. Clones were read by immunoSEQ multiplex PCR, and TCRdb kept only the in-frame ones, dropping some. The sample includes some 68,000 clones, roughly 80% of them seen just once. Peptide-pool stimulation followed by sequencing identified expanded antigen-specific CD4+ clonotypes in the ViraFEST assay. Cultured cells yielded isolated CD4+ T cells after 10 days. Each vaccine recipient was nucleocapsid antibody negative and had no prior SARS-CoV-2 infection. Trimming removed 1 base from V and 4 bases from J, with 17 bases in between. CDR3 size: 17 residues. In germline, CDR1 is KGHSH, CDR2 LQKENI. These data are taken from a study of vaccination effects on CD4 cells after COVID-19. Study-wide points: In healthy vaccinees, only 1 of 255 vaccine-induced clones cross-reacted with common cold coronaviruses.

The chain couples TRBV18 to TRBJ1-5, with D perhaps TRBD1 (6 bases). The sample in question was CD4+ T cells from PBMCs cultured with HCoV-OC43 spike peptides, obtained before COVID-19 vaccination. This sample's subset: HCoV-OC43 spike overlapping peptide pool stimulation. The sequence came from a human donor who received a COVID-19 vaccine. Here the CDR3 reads CASSPRNTGIANQPQHF. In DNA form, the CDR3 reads TGTGCCAGCTCACCACGCAATACAGGGATTGCGAATCAGCCCCAGCATTTT.